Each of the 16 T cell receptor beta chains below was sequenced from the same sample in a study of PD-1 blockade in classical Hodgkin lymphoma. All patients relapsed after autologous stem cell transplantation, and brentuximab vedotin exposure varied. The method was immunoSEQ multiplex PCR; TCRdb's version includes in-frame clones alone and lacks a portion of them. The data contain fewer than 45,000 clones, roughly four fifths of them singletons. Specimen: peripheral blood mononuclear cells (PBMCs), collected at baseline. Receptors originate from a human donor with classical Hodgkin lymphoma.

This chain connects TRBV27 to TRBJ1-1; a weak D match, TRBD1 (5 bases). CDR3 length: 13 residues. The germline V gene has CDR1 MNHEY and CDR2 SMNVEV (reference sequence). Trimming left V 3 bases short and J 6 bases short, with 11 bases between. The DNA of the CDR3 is TGTGCCAGCAGTTTTAGTTGGGGGGCTGAAGCTTTCTTT. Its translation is CASSFSWGAEAFF.

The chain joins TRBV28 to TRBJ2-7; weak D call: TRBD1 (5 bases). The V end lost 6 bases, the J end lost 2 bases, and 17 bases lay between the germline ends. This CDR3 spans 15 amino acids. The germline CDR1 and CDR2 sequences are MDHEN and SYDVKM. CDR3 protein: CASRIYRKGAYEQYF. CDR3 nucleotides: TGTGCCAGCAGAATATACCGGAAAGGGGCCTACGAGCAGTACTTC. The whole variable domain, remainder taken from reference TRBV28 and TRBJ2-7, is DVKVTQSSRYLVKRTGEKVFLECVQDMDHENMFWYRQDPGLGLRLIYFSYDVKMKEKGDIPEGYSVSREKKERFSLILESASTNQTSMYLCASRIYRKGAYEQYFGPGTRLTVT.

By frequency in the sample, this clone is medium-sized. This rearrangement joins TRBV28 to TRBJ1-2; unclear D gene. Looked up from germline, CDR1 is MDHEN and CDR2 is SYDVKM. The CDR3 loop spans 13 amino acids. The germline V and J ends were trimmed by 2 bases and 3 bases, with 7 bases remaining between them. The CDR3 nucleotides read TGTGCCAGCAGTTTAGCCGGGGACTATGGCTACACCTTC. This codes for CASSLAGDYGYTF.

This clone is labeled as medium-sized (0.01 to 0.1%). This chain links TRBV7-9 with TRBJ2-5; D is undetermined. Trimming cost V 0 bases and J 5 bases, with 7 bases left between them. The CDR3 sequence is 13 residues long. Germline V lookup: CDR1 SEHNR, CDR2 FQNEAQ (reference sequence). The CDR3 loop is CASSLATMETQYF. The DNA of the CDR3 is TGTGCCAGCAGCTTAGCAACAATGGAGACCCAGTACTTC.

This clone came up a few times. Written as DNA, the CDR3 is TGTGCCAGCTCACCAGGGCCTTTTCACTACGAGCAGTACTTC. It codes for CASSPGPFHYEQYF. The chain is built from TRBV18 and TRBJ2-7; D is unclear. Per the germline V gene, CDR1 is KGHSH and CDR2 is LQKENI. V was pared by 2 bases and J by 3 bases, with 11 bases between. The CDR3 covers 14 residues.

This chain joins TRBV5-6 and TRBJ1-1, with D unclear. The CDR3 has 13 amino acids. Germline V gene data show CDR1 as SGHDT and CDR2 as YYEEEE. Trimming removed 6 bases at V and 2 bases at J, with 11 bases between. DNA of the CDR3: TGTGCCAGCAACCTGGGTAGTAACACTGAAGCTTTCTTT. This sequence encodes CASNLGSNTEAFF.

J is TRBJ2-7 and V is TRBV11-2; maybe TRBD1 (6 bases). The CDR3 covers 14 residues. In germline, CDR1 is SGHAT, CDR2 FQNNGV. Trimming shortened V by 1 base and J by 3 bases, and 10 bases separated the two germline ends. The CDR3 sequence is CASSLGVRGYEQYF. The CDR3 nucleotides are TGTGCCAGCAGCTTAGGCGTCAGGGGCTACGAGCAGTACTTC.

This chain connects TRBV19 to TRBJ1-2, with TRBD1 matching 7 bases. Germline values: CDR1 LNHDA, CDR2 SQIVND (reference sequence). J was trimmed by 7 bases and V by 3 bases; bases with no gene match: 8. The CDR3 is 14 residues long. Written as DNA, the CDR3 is TGTGCCAGTAGTATGGTGACAGGGCCTTTTGGCTACACCTTC. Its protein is CASSMVTGPFGYTF.

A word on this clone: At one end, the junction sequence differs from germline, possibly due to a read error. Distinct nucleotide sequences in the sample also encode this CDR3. CDR3 bases: TGTGCTAGCAGCCGAGAGGGGGAGACCCAGTACTTC. This gives the protein CASSREGETQYF. The genes are TRBV7-7 and TRBJ2-5; D may correspond to TRBD1 or TRBD2 (5 bases each). The CDR3 is 12 residues long. Germline lookup yields CDR1 SSHAT and CDR2 FNYEAQ (reference sequence).

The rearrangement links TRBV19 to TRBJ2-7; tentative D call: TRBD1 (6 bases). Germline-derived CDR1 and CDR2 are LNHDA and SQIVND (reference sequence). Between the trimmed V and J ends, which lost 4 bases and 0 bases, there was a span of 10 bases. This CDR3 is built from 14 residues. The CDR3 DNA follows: TGTGCCAGTAGTAAGGACAGCCGCTCCTACGAGCAGTACTTC. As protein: CASSKDSRSYEQYF. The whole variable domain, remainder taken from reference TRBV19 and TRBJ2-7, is DGGITQSPKYLFRKEGQNVTLSCEQNLNHDAMYWYRQDPGQGLRLIYYSQIVNDFQKGDIAEGYSVSREKKESFPLTVTSAQKNPTAFYLCASSKDSRSYEQYFGPGTRLTVT.

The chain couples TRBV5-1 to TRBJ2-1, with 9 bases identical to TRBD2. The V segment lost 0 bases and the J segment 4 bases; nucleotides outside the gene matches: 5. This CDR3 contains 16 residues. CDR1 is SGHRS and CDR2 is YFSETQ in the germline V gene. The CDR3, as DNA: TGCGCCAGCAGCTTGGCGACTAGCGGATCGTACAATGAGCAGTTCTTC. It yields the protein CASSLATSGSYNEQFF.

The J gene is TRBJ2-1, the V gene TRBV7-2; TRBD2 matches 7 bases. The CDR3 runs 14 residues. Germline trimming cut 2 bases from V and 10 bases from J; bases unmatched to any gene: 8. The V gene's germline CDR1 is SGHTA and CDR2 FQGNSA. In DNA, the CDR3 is TGTGCCAGCAGCTTACAGGGCCCCGGGGGGGAGCAGTTCTTC. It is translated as CASSLQGPGGEQFF.

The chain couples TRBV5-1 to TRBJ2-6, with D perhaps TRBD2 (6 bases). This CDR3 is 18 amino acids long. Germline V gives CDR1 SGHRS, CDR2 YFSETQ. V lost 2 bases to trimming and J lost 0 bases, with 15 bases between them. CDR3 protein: CASSFGAGPTSGANVLTF. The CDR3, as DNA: TGCGCCAGCAGCTTTGGGGCGGGACCCACCTCTGGGGCCAACGTCCTGACTTTC.

The CDR3 nucleotides read TGTGCCAGCAGCGTGGCGACAGGGGCGGCCTACGAGCAGTACTTC. As protein: CASSVATGAAYEQYF. The rearrangement links TRBV9 to TRBJ2-7; TRBD1 matches at 8 bases. The germline gives CDR1 SGDLS, CDR2 YYNGEE. Trimming at V came to 2 bases and at J to 2 bases, leaving 6 bases not matched to a gene. This CDR3 comprises 15 residues.

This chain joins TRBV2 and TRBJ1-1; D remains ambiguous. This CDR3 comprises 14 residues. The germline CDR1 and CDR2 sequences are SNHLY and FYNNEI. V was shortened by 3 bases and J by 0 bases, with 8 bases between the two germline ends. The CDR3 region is CASSDEQMNTEAFF. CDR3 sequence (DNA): TGTGCCAGCAGTGATGAGCAGATGAACACTGAAGCTTTCTTT.

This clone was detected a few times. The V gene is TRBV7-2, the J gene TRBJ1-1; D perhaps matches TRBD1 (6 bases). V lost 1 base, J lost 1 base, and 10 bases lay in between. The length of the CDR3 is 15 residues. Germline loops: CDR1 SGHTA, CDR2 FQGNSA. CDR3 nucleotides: TGTGCCAGCAGCTTAGATCTGACAGGGAACACTGAAGCTTTCTTT. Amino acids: CASSLDLTGNTEAFF.